Following are 22 T cell receptor beta chains from one sample sequenced in a study of CXCR3-negative and CXCR3-positive naive CD8 T cells. 5' RACE that incorporated UMI labels was used to prepare the TRB cDNA libraries. TCRdb reworked the 5' RACE reads into one entry per CDR3 protein, no DNA. In all, the sample yields fewer than 55,000 distinct CDR3 sequences. Input material: naive CXCR3- CD8+ T cells from blood. Regarding subset: CD45RO-CCR7+CD27+CD95- naive CD8+ T cells lacking CXCR3 (TNR3-). These TCRs come from a human donor in good health. Some clones in this sample may be carry-over from other donors' samples.

This sequence joins TRBV29-1 and TRBJ2-4; TCRdb proposes TRBD1, but this gene call is untestable without DNA. Germline V gene lookup returns CDR1 SQVTM and CDR2 ANQGSEA. The CDR3 extends over 12 amino acids. Here the CDR3 reads CSVAPVGSIQYF.

This chain links TRBV4-3 with TRBJ1-1; TCRdb gives TRBD1 as the D gene, but with no DNA this cannot be confirmed. This CDR3 has 15 amino acids. Germline assignment: CDR1 LGHNA and CDR2 YSLEER. The CDR3 reads CASSPDRSLNTEAFF.

The chain uses TRBV2 and TRBJ1-4. The CDR3 is 15 amino acids. Per the germline V gene, CDR1 is SNHLY and CDR2 is FYNNEI. The CDR3: CASSETAATNEKLFF. Combining the CDR3 with reference TRBV2 and TRBJ1-4 gives the whole variable domain EPEVTQTPSHQVTQMGQEVILRCVPISNHLYFYWYRQILGQKVEFLVSFYNNEISEKSEIFDDQFSVERPDGSNFTLKIRSTKLEDSAMYFCASSETAATNEKLFFGSGTQLSVL.

Here the CDR3 reads CASSYSLADYYF. The chain carries TRBV6-6 and TRBJ2-5; with no DNA, the TCRdb D assignment of TRBD2 cannot be verified. The germline gives CDR1 MNHNY, CDR2 SVGAGI (reference sequence). The CDR3 loop spans 12 amino acids.

The chain has TRBV4-1 and TRBJ2-7; the TRBD1 assignment by TCRdb is unverifiable without DNA. This CDR3 is 15 amino acids long. Germline CDR1 reads MGHRA; CDR2 reads YSYEKL. This CDR3 reads CASSQDRQGGGEQYF.

CDR3 region: CASSDSSGGANEQFF. The chain is built from TRBV6-4 and TRBJ2-1; the D gene TCRdb calls, TRBD2, cannot be checked with no DNA. The CDR3 consists of 15 residues. Germline lookup yields CDR1 MRHNA and CDR2 SNTAGT.

This chain links TRBV28 with TRBJ2-1; TCRdb selects TRBD1, and the lack of DNA leaves this call unchecked. The CDR3 is 15 amino acids. CDR1 and CDR2 from the germline V gene are MDHEN and SYDVKM. CDR3: CASSRPSDRNNEQFF. The full variable domain, with the rest looked up from reference TRBV28 and TRBJ2-1, is DVKVTQSSRYLVKRTGEKVFLECVQDMDHENMFWYRQDPGLGLRLIYFSYDVKMKEKGDIPEGYSVSREKKERFSLILESASTNQTSMYLCASSRPSDRNNEQFFGPGTRLTVL.

The chain joins TRBV29-1 to TRBJ1-1. Looked up from germline, CDR1 is SQVTM and CDR2 is ANQGSEA. The CDR3 runs 11 residues. CDR3 sequence: CSVSGPDEAFF.

The chain couples TRBV29-1 to TRBJ2-2; no DNA is available, so the TRBD1 call from TCRdb remains unchecked. CDR1 and CDR2 (germline): SQVTM, ANQGSEA. The CDR3 runs 16 residues. CDR3 protein: CSVEEAARSNTGELFF.

The chain recombines TRBV6-5 with TRBJ2-1; as DNA is missing, the TRBD1 call by TCRdb cannot be tested. Germline-derived CDR1 and CDR2 are MNHEY and SVGAGI. The CDR3 extends over 13 amino acids. The CDR3 spells CASTSGDVNEQFF.

V and J are TRBV27 and TRBJ2-7; TCRdb names TRBD2, which stays unverified in the absence of DNA. CDR1 is MNHEY, CDR2 SMNVEV, per germline (reference sequence). The CDR3 is 17 residues long. CDR3 protein: CASSPGLAGFSSYEQYF.

The genes are TRBV14 and TRBJ2-3; lacking DNA, the TRBD2 call made by TCRdb goes unchecked. This CDR3 is built from 15 residues. Germline V CDR1 and CDR2: SGHDN, FVKESK. The CDR3 spells CASSPGESSTDTQYF.

This chain links TRBV6-5 with TRBJ1-2. This CDR3 has 17 amino acids. The germline V gene encodes CDR1 MNHEY and CDR2 SVGAGI. CDR3 amino acids: CASSYGGLPNSNYGYTF.

The V call is TRBV6-4, the J call TRBJ2-2; the TRBD1 assignment by TCRdb is unverifiable without DNA. CDR1 and CDR2 from the germline V gene are MRHNA and SNTAGT. The CDR3 has 14 amino acids. CDR3 protein: CASKRTGDTGELFF.

The rearrangement uses TRBV6-6 and TRBJ2-7; there is no DNA to check the TCRdb D call of TRBD1. Germline V gene data show CDR1 as MNHNY and CDR2 as SVGAGI (reference sequence). This CDR3 has 15 amino acids. The CDR3 protein is CASRSGTTNSYEQYF.

The rearrangement uses TRBV25-1 and TRBJ2-5; the TCRdb D gene call, TRBD1, has no DNA to confirm it. Germline V gives CDR1 MGHDK, CDR2 SYGVNS. The CDR3 spans 16 residues. CDR3 amino acids: CASSGGRYSFQETQYF. Looking up the rest from reference TRBV25-1 and TRBJ2-5 gives the full variable domain: EADIYQTPRYLVIGTGKKITLECSQTMGHDKMYWYQQDPGMELHLIHYSYGVNSTEKGDLSSESTVSRIRTEHFPLTLESARPSHTSQYLCASSGGRYSFQETQYFGPGTRLLVL.

The rearrangement joins TRBV20-1 to TRBJ2-3; lacking DNA, the TRBD1 call made by TCRdb goes unchecked. The CDR3 spans 12 residues. Germline V lookup: CDR1 DFQATT, CDR2 SNEGSKA (reference sequence). The CDR3 is CSAWGGGDTQYF.

This chain connects TRBV7-2 to TRBJ2-2; TCRdb returns TRBD1, unconfirmable since there is no DNA. This CDR3 is built from 16 residues. Germline CDR1 is SGHTA and CDR2 is FQGNSA. The CDR3 protein is CASSLVSFTQGGELFF. Based on the CDR3 plus reference TRBV7-2 and TRBJ2-2, the full variable domain is GAGVSQSPSNKVTEKGKDVELRCDPISGHTALYWYRQSLGQGLEFLIYFQGNSAPDKSGLPSDRFSAERTGGSVSTLTIQRTQQEDSAVYLCASSLVSFTQGGELFFGEGSRLTVL.

The chain is built from TRBV5-1 and TRBJ2-7. Germline CDR1 is SGHRS and CDR2 is YFSETQ. The CDR3 runs 14 residues. CDR3 in amino acids: CASSLEGTVYEQYF. Combining the CDR3 with reference TRBV5-1 and TRBJ2-7 gives the whole variable domain KAGVTQTPRYLIKTRGQQVTLSCSPISGHRSVSWYQQTPGQGLQFLFEYFSETQRNKGNFPGRFSGRQFSNSRSEMNVSTLELGDSALYLCASSLEGTVYEQYFGPGTRLTVT.

The chain carries TRBV29-1 and TRBJ2-1; TCRdb outputs TRBD1, but without DNA this stays unchecked. CDR1 is SQVTM, CDR2 ANQGSEA, per germline. CDR3 length: 14 amino acids. The CDR3 is CSVAPLGPYNEQFF.

The V gene is TRBV14, the J gene TRBJ2-7. From germline, CDR1 is SGHDN and CDR2 FVKESK. The CDR3 is 14 residues long. The chain's CDR3 is CASSQGYSSYEQYF.

The gene calls are TRBV29-1 and TRBJ2-7. CDR1 is SQVTM, CDR2 ANQGSEA, per germline. The CDR3 covers 12 residues. The CDR3 loop reads CSVEGGAFEQYF.